This TCR beta chain was observed in a study of blood T cell repertoires in COVID-19 (TCRdb year 2020). About the full investigation: Samples from collaborators originated in the United States, Italy and Spain and spanned both the acute and convalescent phases of COVID-19. Where HLA class I and class II types were available, the types were taken from metadata supplied by the sample provider, not from assay-based typing. The prospective study material was composed of cDNA or gDNA derived from T cells, B-cell-depleted T cells, or PBMCs. The dataset comprised deeply sampled blood TCRbeta repertoires from subjects exposed to, actively infected with, or recovered from COVID-19. Sample metadata almost always included a de-identified subject ID, COVID-19 status, age in years and sex. Samples were obtained from the ongoing ImmuneRACE study (first 160 participants) and from 1,200 or so subjects provided by 6 global collaborators. The repertoires were released in a freely available public database intended as a resource for research on the immune response to SARS-CoV-2. Broad study findings and their caveats: The amount of clinical and demographic metadata varied by source and participant and was provided uncurated.

The collaborating institutions used their own protocols to collect whole blood in K2EDTA tubes. For TCRbeta analysis, collaborator samples were shipped as frozen whole blood, as isolated PBMCs, or as DNA extracted from either sample type. Worth noting for this clone: The antigen it recognizes is unknown. Base qualities are not at hand, and no much larger clone is one base apart.

The immunoSEQ Assay, a bias-controlled multiplex PCR, was used to amplify TCRbeta CDR3 regions from genomic DNA. Processing in the source paper ran as follows. Within the assay, amplification of reference gene primers was used to estimate how many nucleated cells each sample contained. To quantify the absolute abundance of each unique TCRbeta CDR3 rearrangement, sequence reads were collapsed and filtered. For each sample, productive Simpson clonality was calculated as the square root of Simpson's diversity index over productive rearrangements. The table comes from immuneACCESS by way of TCRdb, which keeps in-frame sequences with V and J called. Part of the clones is missing from these tables; in studies checked, under half for an unresolved V gene and the rest for unknown reasons. The V and J calls and clone size are taken from that table; D and trimming were inferred from the DNA. The sample data list about 68,000 clones, and around 84% of these were observed just once. More than 3.5% of the sample is in the top ten clones.

The germline V gene (reference sequence) supplies CDR1 LGHDT and CDR2 YNNKEL. Reading from cysteine to phenylalanine, the CDR3 counts 15 amino acids. The sequence is cut down to CDR3 DNA, 45 bases in frame from base 1. Trimming takes 0 bases off V and 5 bases off J; junction bases not matched to a gene: 0. The V gene is TRBV3-1 (or the pseudogene TRBV3-2) and the J gene is TRBJ2-1; 11 junctional bases match TRBD2. Sequenced: peripheral blood. This TCR came from a man aged 50 to 59 with acute or convalescent COVID-19. CDR3 protein: CASSQEGLADNEQFF. The DNA is TGTGCCAGCAGCCAAGAGGGACTAGCGGACAATGAGCAGTTCTTC.